The 32 T cell receptor beta chains below come from one sample, sequenced in a study of T cell responses to AZD1222 COVID-19 vaccine. The data were produced by immunoSEQ multiplex PCR, yet TCRdb's version contains in-frame clones alone and is incomplete. This table holds tens of thousands of clones, roughly nine tenths found once. Sequences were derived from peripheral blood, sampled on day 0 of AZD1222 vaccination. These receptors came from an adult in good health.

V usage is TRBV5-6 and J usage is TRBJ1-2; maybe TRBD1 (5 bases). V lost 4 bases to trimming and J lost 8 bases, with 18 bases between them. CDR1 is SGHDT, CDR2 YYEEEE, per germline. This CDR3 spans 14 amino acids. The CDR3 region is CASSLGTIRYGYTF. The CDR3 nucleotides read TGTGCCAGCAGCCTAGGGACCATCCGGTACGGCTACACCTTC.

This chain connects TRBV6-2 or TRBV6-3 to TRBJ1-1; D may be TRBD1 (5 bases). Trimming removed 0 bases at V and 3 bases at J, with 11 bases between. In germline, CDR1 is MNHEY, CDR2 SVGEGT. There are 15 residues in the CDR3. This CDR3 is CASSYSGGKDTEAFF. DNA of the CDR3: TGTGCCAGCAGTTACTCGGGGGGAAAAGACACTGAAGCTTTCTTT.

The gene calls are TRBV6-5 and TRBJ1-1, with D uncertain. This CDR3 contains 12 residues. The V end was cut by 6 bases, the J end by 1 base, with 6 bases between. Per the germline V gene, CDR1 is MNHEY and CDR2 is SVGAGI. The CDR3: CASSITNTEAFF. The CDR3 nucleotides read TGTGCCAGCAGCATCACGAACACTGAAGCTTTCTTT.

V usage is TRBV2 and J usage is TRBJ2-1; no reliable D call. There are 13 residues in the CDR3. CDR1 and CDR2 from the germline V gene are SNHLY and FYNNEI. V was cut by 4 bases and J by 9 bases, with 13 bases left in between. This CDR3 reads CASSGLVAIEQFF. The CDR3 DNA follows: TGTGCCAGCAGTGGCCTAGTGGCCATTGAGCAGTTCTTC.

V gene TRBV5-6 combines with J gene TRBJ1-3; D might be TRBD1 (6 bases). CDR1 is SGHDT and CDR2 is YYEEEE in the germline V gene. The CDR3 sequence is 17 residues long. V was cut by 1 base and J by 0 bases, with 14 bases left in between. CDR3 in DNA: TGTGCCAGCAGCTTGAACCCGACAGGCTACTCTGGAAACACCATATATTTT. This sequence encodes CASSLNPTGYSGNTIYF.

This chain connects TRBV24-1 to TRBJ2-5, with D possibly matching TRBD2 (5 bases). The CDR3 is made up of 15 amino acids. Trimming removed 3 bases at V and 5 bases at J, with 15 bases between. The V gene's germline CDR1 is KGHDR and CDR2 SFDVKD. In DNA form, the CDR3 reads TGTGCCACCAGTGATGCTCGTAGCGCCGTGGAGACCCAGTACTTC. This encodes CATSDARSAVETQYF.

V gene TRBV2 combines with J gene TRBJ1-1; D might be TRBD1 (5 bases). The length of the CDR3 is 13 residues. The V gene's germline CDR1 is SNHLY and CDR2 FYNNEI. With 6 bases removed from V and 6 bases from J, the gap between germline ends came to 14 bases. DNA of the CDR3: TGTGCCAGCAGATTACTCAGGGACGCTGAAGCTTTCTTT. Its translation: CASRLLRDAEAFF. The complete variable domain, with remaining parts taken from reference TRBV2 and TRBJ1-1, reads EPEVTQTPSHQVTQMGQEVILRCVPISNHLYFYWYRQILGQKVEFLVSFYNNEISEKSEIFDDQFSVERPDGSNFTLKIRSTKLEDSAMYFCASRLLRDAEAFFGQGTRLTVV.

This chain connects TRBV9 to TRBJ2-7; TRBD2 might be the D (6 bases). Germline lookup yields CDR1 SGDLS and CDR2 YYNGEE. This CDR3 is built from 14 residues. Trimming removed 6 bases at V and 2 bases at J, with 15 bases between. The CDR3 DNA reads as TGTGCCAGCACCCCGGGGGACGAACCCTACGAGCAGTACTTC. Translation gives CASTPGDEPYEQYF.

This clone has a single count. V and J are TRBV19 and TRBJ1-5; TRBD1 is a possible D gene (6 bases). V lost 6 bases and J 7 bases, leaving 13 bases between the germline ends. Germline V CDR1 and CDR2: LNHDA, SQIVND (reference sequence). The CDR3 has 13 residues. CDR3 protein: CASRAARGQPQHF. DNA for the CDR3: TGTGCCAGTAGGGCGGCCAGGGGCCAGCCCCAGCATTTT. The full variable domain, with the rest looked up from reference TRBV19 and TRBJ1-5, is DGGITQSPKYLFRKEGQNVTLSCEQNLNHDAMYWYRQDPGQGLRLIYYSQIVNDFQKGDIAEGYSVSREKKESFPLTVTSAQKNPTAFYLCASRAARGQPQHFGDGTRLSIL.

The gene calls are TRBV10-2 and TRBJ1-5; TRBD1 aligns across 10 bases. Trimming cost V 8 bases and J 6 bases; bases outside gene matches: 4. Germline lookup yields CDR1 WSHSY and CDR2 SAAADI. The CDR3 length is 13 residues. Here the CDR3 DNA reads TGCGCCAGCTCTGGACAGGGGGGTCAGCCCCAGCATTTT. Amino acids: CASSGQGGQPQHF.

V gene TRBV7-2 combines with J gene TRBJ2-5; 7 bases match TRBD1. The germline gives CDR1 SGHTA, CDR2 FQGNSA. The CDR3 is 14 residues long. V gave up 5 bases and J gave up 5 bases; unmatched junction bases: 8. DNA for the CDR3: TGTGCCAGCAGCCCCTTGAGGGGGCGTGAGACCCAGTACTTC. The encoded protein is CASSPLRGRETQYF.

This clone was counted between two and nine times. This chain links TRBV3-1 (or the pseudogene TRBV3-2) with TRBJ1-6; the match to TRBD1 covers 8 bases. CDR1 and CDR2 from the germline V gene are LGHDT and YNNKEL (reference sequence). J lost 9 bases, V lost 9 bases, and 10 bases had no gene match. The CDR3 runs to 14 residues. The chain's CDR3 is CASRTGTGVSPLHF. In nucleotides, the CDR3 is TGTGCCAGTCGCACCGGGACAGGAGTTTCACCCCTCCACTTT.

This clone turned up a few times. This chain connects TRBV6-1 to TRBJ1-5; the D is unclear. CDR1 MNHNS and CDR2 SASEGT come from the germline V gene. The CDR3 totals 16 residues. V lost 1 base and J lost 2, with 12 bases in between. The CDR3 here is CASSEVASLGNQPQHF. The CDR3 nucleotides read TGTGCCAGCAGTGAAGTGGCCAGCTTGGGCAATCAGCCCCAGCATTTT.

The chain employs TRBV28 and TRBJ1-6; weak D call: TRBD1 (6 bases). There are 13 residues in the CDR3. Looked up from germline, CDR1 is MDHEN and CDR2 is SYDVKM. Deletions cut 5 bases from V and 14 bases from J, with 16 bases between. This CDR3 reads CASSTGSGPTLHF. Written as DNA, the CDR3 is TGTGCCAGCAGTACAGGGTCGGGTCCCACCCTCCACTTT.

In nucleotides, the CDR3 is TGTGCCAGCAGTACAGGGTACGGCTACACCTTC. Translation gives CASSTGYGYTF. The V gene is TRBV12-3 or TRBV12-4, the J gene TRBJ1-2; D might be TRBD1 (6 bases). Trimming removed 5 bases from V and 8 bases from J, with 9 bases in between. The CDR3 consists of 11 residues.

The genes are TRBV3-1 (or the pseudogene TRBV3-2) and TRBJ2-1; TRBD2 agrees at 13 bases. Germline CDR1 and CDR2: LGHDT and YNNKEL (reference sequence). With 0 bases clipped from V and 7 bases from J, the junction kept 6 bases outside the gene matches. The CDR3 has 17 residues. The CDR3 protein is CASSQEWSTSGRNEQFF. DNA for the CDR3: TGTGCCAGCAGCCAAGAATGGTCGACTAGCGGGAGGAATGAGCAGTTCTTC.

The rearrangement joins TRBV19 to TRBJ1-3; 9 positions agree with TRBD1. This CDR3 contains 17 residues. V lost 3 bases to trimming and J lost 0 bases; unmatched junction nucleotides: 6. The germline CDR1 and CDR2 sequences are LNHDA and SQIVND (reference sequence). The CDR3 sequence: CASSIAQGAASGNTIYF. The DNA for the CDR3 is TGTGCCAGTAGTATCGCACAGGGGGCCGCCTCTGGAAACACCATATATTTT.

The chain has TRBV2 and TRBJ1-5, with D maybe TRBD1 (6 bases). V lost 5 bases to trimming and J lost 9 bases, with 14 bases between them. The CDR3 sequence is 13 residues long. CDR1 is SNHLY, CDR2 FYNNEI, per germline. In nucleotides, the CDR3 is TGTGCCAGCAGTTCAGGGGCCCTCGGGCCCCAGCATTTT. Its protein product is CASSSGALGPQHF.

CDR3 in amino acids: CASSVQGSGNTIYF. The CDR3 DNA reads as TGTGCCAGTAGTGTACAGGGGTCAGGAAACACCATATATTTT. The V gene is TRBV19, the J gene TRBJ1-3; 7 nucleotides agree with TRBD1. Germline values: CDR1 LNHDA, CDR2 SQIVND (reference sequence). The V gene end was trimmed by 5 bases and the J gene end by 4 bases; junction bases not matched to a gene: 5. The CDR3 contains 14 residues. The entire variable domain, with the rest obtained from reference TRBV19 and TRBJ1-3, is as follows: DGGITQSPKYLFRKEGQNVTLSCEQNLNHDAMYWYRQDPGQGLRLIYYSQIVNDFQKGDIAEGYSVSREKKESFPLTVTSAQKNPTAFYLCASSVQGSGNTIYFGEGSWLTVV.

The chain has TRBV5-6 and TRBJ2-5; TRBD1 might be the D (5 bases). Trimming pared 2 bases from V and 5 bases from J, leaving 19 bases between. The CDR3 spans 16 residues. The germline gives CDR1 SGHDT, CDR2 YYEEEE. CDR3 sequence: CASSFFRTRARETQYF. CDR3 DNA sequence: TGTGCCAGCAGCTTCTTCCGGACAAGGGCGAGGGAGACCCAGTACTTC.

The J gene is TRBJ1-2, the V gene TRBV3-1 (or the pseudogene TRBV3-2), with 7 bases aligning to TRBD1. This CDR3 has 13 amino acids. Germline V gene sequence: CDR1 LGHDT, CDR2 YNNKEL (reference sequence). Germline trimming cut 1 base from V and 4 bases from J; bases unmatched to any gene: 0. The CDR3 DNA reads TGTGCCAGCAGCCAAGGACAGGGCTATGGCTACACCTTC. Translated, it gives CASSQGQGYGYTF.

The chain has TRBV7-6 and TRBJ2-3; 8 bases map to TRBD2. CDR1 is SGHVS and CDR2 is FNYEAQ in the germline V gene. CDR3 length: 15 residues. The V segment lost 6 bases and the J segment 4 bases; nucleotides outside the gene matches: 9. Written as DNA, the CDR3 is TGTGCCAGCAGTCAAGGACTAGCTATATCAGATACGCAGTATTTT. Translating it yields CASSQGLAISDTQYF. Full variable domain (remainder filled in from reference TRBV7-6 and TRBJ2-3): GAGVSQSPRYKVTKRGQDVALRCDPISGHVSLYWYRQALGQGPEFLTYFNYEAQQDKSGLPNDRFSAERPEGSISTLTIQRTEQRDSAMYRCASSQGLAISDTQYFGPGTRLTVL.

This chain connects TRBV5-4 to TRBJ2-3; 12 nucleotides line up with TRBD2. The germline CDR1 and CDR2 sequences are SGHNT and YYREEE (reference sequence). The CDR3 is 15 residues long. Losses at the gene ends were 3 bases for V and 7 bases for J; bases not matched to a gene: 6. CDR3 in DNA: TGTGCCAGCAGCTCGGGACTAGCGGGCCCGAATACGCAGTATTTT. Its translation: CASSSGLAGPNTQYF.

The chain couples TRBV2 to TRBJ1-2; no firm D call. There are 12 residues in the CDR3. Germline assignment: CDR1 SNHLY and CDR2 FYNNEI. Trimming stripped 0 bases from V and 5 bases from J, with 4 bases between. The CDR3 loop reads CASSEARYGYTF. The CDR3 nucleotides read TGTGCCAGCAGTGAAGCCCGATATGGCTACACCTTC.

The chain is built from TRBV24-1 and TRBJ2-2; 10 bases map to TRBD2. The CDR3 length is 18 residues. Germline loops: CDR1 KGHDR, CDR2 SFDVKD. Trimming took 4 bases from V and 0 from J; bases not matched to a gene: 7. Written as DNA, the CDR3 is TGTGCCACCAGTGACAAACTAGCGGGACCTACGAACACCGGGGAGCTGTTTTTT. Amino acids: CATSDKLAGPTNTGELFF.

This clone was seen only a few times. The chain uses TRBV3-1 (or the pseudogene TRBV3-2) and TRBJ1-5; the D gene is possibly TRBD1 (5 bases). Trimming removed 4 bases at V and 3 bases at J, with 13 bases between. In germline, CDR1 is LGHDT, CDR2 YNNKEL (reference sequence). This CDR3 has 15 residues. The DNA for the CDR3 is TGTGCCAGCAGCCCTAATCGGGGCAACAATCAGCCCCAGCATTTT. It specifies CASSPNRGNNQPQHF.

CDR3 in DNA: TGCAGCGCCAACCGGGGCTTGGACACTGAAGCTTTCTTT. Encoded protein: CSANRGLDTEAFF. This chain connects TRBV29-1 to TRBJ1-1, with D possibly TRBD1 on 5 matching bases. The CDR3 runs 13 residues. Looked up from germline, CDR1 is SQVTM and CDR2 is ANQGSEA. V was pared by 7 bases and J by 3 bases, with 15 bases between. Full variable domain (outside the CDR3, taken from reference TRBV29-1 and TRBJ1-1): SAVISQKPSRDICQRGTSLTIQCQVDSQVTMMFWYRQQPGQSLTLIATANQGSEATYESGFVIDKFPISRPNLTFSTLTVSNMSPEDSSIYLCSANRGLDTEAFFGQGTRLTVV.

CDR3 amino acids: CSAYLLGELFF. Written as DNA, the CDR3 is TGCAGTGCTTATCTACTCGGGGAGCTGTTTTTT. V and J are TRBV20-1 and TRBJ2-2; D uncertain. This CDR3 comprises 11 residues. Deletions cut 5 bases from V and 7 bases from J, with 8 bases between. From germline, CDR1 is DFQATT and CDR2 SNEGSKA (reference sequence).

The rearrangement uses TRBV30 and TRBJ1-2, with D hard to call. The ends were cut back, 3 bases at V and 7 bases at J, with 15 bases in the middle. The germline CDR1 and CDR2 sequences are GTSNPN and SVGIG (reference sequence). The length of the CDR3 is 13 residues. The CDR3 coding sequence is TGTGCCTGGAGCCAAGGCGGGTCGGGTGGCTACACCTTC. It yields the protein CAWSQGGSGGYTF.

As regards this clone: One junction end does not reproduce the germline sequence, and a read error may be involved. The V gene is TRBV6-4, the J gene TRBJ2-1; TRBD2 is a possible D gene (6 bases). CDR1 and CDR2 (germline): MRHNA, SNTAGT. The CDR3 is made up of 13 amino acids. The CDR3 protein is CASSERESFPQVF. The CDR3 nucleotides are TGTGCCAGCAGTGAACGGGAGAGTTTTCCCCAGGTCTTC.

The rearrangement uses TRBV6-2 or TRBV6-3 and TRBJ1-5; D call uncertain. CDR3 length: 14 residues. Germline CDR1 reads MNHEY; CDR2 reads SVGEGT. V lost 5 bases and J lost 2, with 10 bases in between. DNA for the CDR3: TGTGCCAGCAGTACCTTAATCGGCAATCAGCCCCAGCATTTT. It codes for CASSTLIGNQPQHF.

This clone has a single count. The chain links TRBV5-1 to TRBJ1-2; possibly TRBD1 for D (5 bases). The V end lost 3 bases, the J end lost 7 bases, and 13 bases lay between the germline ends. The CDR3 consists of 13 residues. Per germline, CDR1 SGHRS and CDR2 YFSETQ. The chain's CDR3 is CASSSPGRIGYTF. CDR3 DNA: TGCGCCAGCAGCTCACCGGGGCGTATTGGCTACACCTTC.